Listed here are 16 T cell receptor beta chains from one sample, sequenced in a study of cytotoxic CD8 clonotypes in ibrutinib-treated CLL. Sequencing used immunoSEQ multiplex PCR; TCRdb keeps in-frame clones, though not all of them. The sample holds about 72,000 clones, 65% to 85% seen once. The input for sequencing was PBMCs, taken at disease progression, from a patient treated with ibrutinib. The receptors here all came from a human donor with chronic lymphocytic leukemia.

The chain couples TRBV7-8 to TRBJ1-1; D is ambiguous. V shed 3 bases and J shed 0 bases, with 2 bases lying between them. Per the germline V gene, CDR1 is SGHVS and CDR2 is FQNEAQ. The CDR3 is 12 residues long. The chain's CDR3 is CASSLLNTEAFF. CDR3 DNA sequence: TGTGCCAGCAGCTTGCTGAACACTGAAGCTTTCTTT.

The chain employs TRBV6-5 and TRBJ1-4, with 7 bases lining up with TRBD1. With V trimmed by 5 bases and J by 8 bases, 11 bases remained unmatched. CDR1 is MNHEY, CDR2 SVGAGI, per germline. This CDR3 has 15 amino acids. CDR3 sequence reads: CASSGFSGGMEKLFF. The CDR3 DNA follows: TGTGCCAGCAGTGGGTTTTCAGGGGGGATGGAAAAACTGTTTTTT.

V and J are TRBV25-1 and TRBJ2-7; D possibly corresponds to TRBD2 (5 bases). Germline loops: CDR1 MGHDK, CDR2 SYGVNS. This CDR3 region has 12 residues. V lost 6 bases to trimming and J lost 3 bases, with 9 bases between them. DNA for the CDR3: TGTGCCAGCAGATCGAGCGGCTACGAGCAGTACTTC. This codes for CASRSSGYEQYF.

The J gene is TRBJ1-5, the V gene TRBV19; D gene unclear. Looked up from germline, CDR1 is LNHDA and CDR2 is SQIVND (reference sequence). The length of the CDR3 is 18 residues. With 1 base removed from V and 0 bases from J, the gap between germline ends came to 16 bases. The CDR3 DNA reads TGTGCCAGTAGTATAGGGCTAGGCGCCGCTCATAGCAATCAGCCCCAGCATTTT. It codes for CASSIGLGAAHSNQPQHF.

The CDR3 reads CASRKEQSYEQYF. The DNA for the CDR3 is TGTGCCAGCAGAAAAGAACAGTCCTACGAGCAGTACTTC. The V call is TRBV7-9, the J call TRBJ2-7; D gene unclear. The V end lost 6 bases, the J end lost 1 base, and 10 bases lay between the germline ends. CDR3 length equals 13 residues. CDR1 and CDR2 from the germline V gene are SEHNR and FQNEAQ (reference sequence).

V usage is TRBV10-1 and J usage is TRBJ2-2, with 9 bases aligning to TRBD2. CDR1 and CDR2 from the germline V gene are WNHNN and SYGVQD (reference sequence). The CDR3 sequence is 14 residues long. The trim removed 6 bases at V and 7 bases at J, leaving 6 bases unmatched. The CDR3 DNA is TGCGCCAGCAGGCGGGAGGGCCTCGACGGGGAGCTGTTTTTT. Encoded protein: CASRREGLDGELFF.

This clone turned up a few times. The chain couples TRBV2 to TRBJ1-5, with D unresolved. The CDR3 runs 14 residues. CDR1 and CDR2 (germline): SNHLY, FYNNEI. The V end was cut by 3 bases, the J end by 3 bases, with 9 bases between. CDR3 loop: CASSEGGINQPQHF. The CDR3 nucleotides are TGTGCCAGCAGTGAGGGTGGGATCAATCAGCCCCAGCATTTT.

V gene TRBV29-1 combines with J gene TRBJ2-2; 7 nucleotides line up with TRBD2. The germline gives CDR1 SQVTM, CDR2 ANQGSEA. The CDR3 sequence is 12 residues long. The J segment lost 6 bases and the V segment lost 2 bases, leaving 0 bases of the junction unmatched. The CDR3 DNA reads TGCAGCGTTGAACGGGGGGCCGGGGAGCTGTTTTTT. This sequence encodes CSVERGAGELFF.

This chain links TRBV10-2 with TRBJ1-2; D unresolved. Germline V gene lookup returns CDR1 WSHSY and CDR2 SAAADI. The V end was cut by 7 bases, the J end by 2 bases, with 14 bases between. The CDR3 length is 14 residues. Written as DNA, the CDR3 is TGCGCCAGCAAAACGCCCGGCCAAAACTATGGCTACACCTTC. It is translated as CASKTPGQNYGYTF.

The chain employs TRBV11-2 and TRBJ1-1, with TRBD1 identical over 8 bases. This CDR3 is 15 amino acids long. The J segment lost 4 bases and the V segment lost 5 bases, leaving 9 bases of the junction unmatched. CDR1 SGHAT and CDR2 FQNNGV come from the germline V gene. The CDR3 sequence is CASSGRTGKATEAFF. The CDR3 nucleotides are TGTGCCAGCAGCGGGAGGACAGGGAAGGCCACTGAAGCTTTCTTT.

This clone was observed at least ten times. The chain carries TRBV2 and TRBJ1-2; TRBD1 matches at 9 bases. The germline gives CDR1 SNHLY, CDR2 FYNNEI. Losses at the gene ends were 5 bases for V and 3 bases for J; bases not matched to a gene: 1. CDR3 length: 13 residues. The CDR3 coding sequence is TGTGCCAGCAGTAGGACAGGGGACTATGGCTACACCTTC. It is translated as CASSRTGDYGYTF.

The chain couples TRBV2 to TRBJ1-2; no definite D call. The V end lost 7 bases, the J end lost 8 bases, and 17 bases lay between the germline ends. Germline values: CDR1 SNHLY, CDR2 FYNNEI. CDR3 length equals 13 residues. The CDR3 coding sequence is TGTGCCAGCATCGCCGAACCGGTGGAGGGCTACACCTTC. This sequence encodes CASIAEPVEGYTF.

This rearrangement joins TRBV30 to TRBJ1-5; D gene unclear. Germline V gives CDR1 GTSNPN, CDR2 SVGIG (reference sequence). The CDR3 runs 13 residues. Trimming cost V 4 bases and J 2 bases, with 9 bases left between them. CDR3 residues: CAWKRVGNQPQHF. The CDR3 nucleotides are TGTGCCTGGAAAAGGGTTGGCAATCAGCCCCAGCATTTT.

V and J are TRBV6-5 and TRBJ1-4, with D possibly TRBD1 on 6 matching bases. CDR1 and CDR2 (germline): MNHEY, SVGAGI. The CDR3 is 15 amino acids. Between the trimmed V and J ends, which lost 0 bases and 9 bases, there was a span of 14 bases. As DNA, the CDR3 is TGTGCCAGCAGTTACTCACAGGGTACAGCGAAAAAACTGTTTTTT. Translating it yields CASSYSQGTAKKLFF.

This clone has only one observation. This chain links TRBV4-1 with TRBJ1-2, with a weak D call TRBD1 (6 bases). The V end was cut by 1 base, the J end by 8 bases, with 17 bases between. This CDR3 region has 15 residues. CDR1 is MGHRA, CDR2 YSYEKL, per germline. The CDR3 here is CASSQGGQSKFGYTF. The CDR3, as DNA: TGCGCCAGCAGCCAAGGGGGACAATCCAAGTTCGGCTACACCTTC.

This rearrangement joins TRBV30 to TRBJ1-1; D gene unclear. CDR1 and CDR2 from the germline V gene are GTSNPN and SVGIG (reference sequence). The CDR3 runs to 14 residues. The V gene lost 4 bases and the J gene lost 0 bases, with 12 bases spanning the gap. The CDR3 loop reads CAWIGSNMNTEAFF. In nucleotides, the CDR3 is TGTGCCTGGATAGGCAGTAACATGAACACTGAAGCTTTCTTT.